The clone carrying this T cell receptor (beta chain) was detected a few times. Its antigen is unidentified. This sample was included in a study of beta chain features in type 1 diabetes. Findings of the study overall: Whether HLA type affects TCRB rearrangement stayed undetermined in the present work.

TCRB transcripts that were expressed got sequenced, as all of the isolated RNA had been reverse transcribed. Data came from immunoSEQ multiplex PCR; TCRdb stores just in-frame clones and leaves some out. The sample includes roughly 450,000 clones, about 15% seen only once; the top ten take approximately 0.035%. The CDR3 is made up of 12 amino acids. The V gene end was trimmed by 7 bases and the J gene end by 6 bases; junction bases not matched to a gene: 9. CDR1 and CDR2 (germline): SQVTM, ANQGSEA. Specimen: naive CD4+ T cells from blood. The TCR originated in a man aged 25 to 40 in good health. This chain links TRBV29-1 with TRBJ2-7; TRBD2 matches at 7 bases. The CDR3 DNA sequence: TGCAGCGCCGGCGGGGGAGGAGGCGAGCAGTACGTC. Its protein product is CSAGGGGGEQYV.